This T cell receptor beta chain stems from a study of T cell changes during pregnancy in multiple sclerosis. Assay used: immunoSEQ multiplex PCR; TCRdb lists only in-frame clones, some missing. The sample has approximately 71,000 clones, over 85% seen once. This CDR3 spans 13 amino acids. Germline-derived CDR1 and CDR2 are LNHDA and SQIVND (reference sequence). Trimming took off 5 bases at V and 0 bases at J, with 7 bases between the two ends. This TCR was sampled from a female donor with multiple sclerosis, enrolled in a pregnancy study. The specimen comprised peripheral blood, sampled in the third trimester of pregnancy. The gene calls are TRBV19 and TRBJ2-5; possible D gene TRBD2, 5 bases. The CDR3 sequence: CASSQDYQETQYF. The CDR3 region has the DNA TGTGCCAGTAGTCAGGACTACCAAGAGACCCAGTACTTC.